This TCR beta chain is from a study of identical twins. Study-wide findings and caveats: There were fewer insertions in abundant cord blood beta clonotypes, but memory repertoires showed no such pattern. Beta out-of-frame sequences showed weaker excess sharing between twins.

Only a few counts were recorded for this clonotype. What it binds is unknown. CDR1 is MNHNY and CDR2 is SVGAGI in the germline V gene (reference sequence). CDR3 length: 14 amino acids. V was cut by 11 bases and J by 3 bases, with 17 bases left in between. MiXCR, run by TCRdb on the 5' RACE reads, gives a single entry per CDR3 protein. Of about 570,000 distinct CDR3 sequences listed, 9% to 10% are singletons. These data were likewise used in another study, on yellow fever vaccine responses in identical twins.

V usage is TRBV6-6 and J usage is TRBJ2-1; TRBD1 or TRBD2 may be the D gene (5 bases each). The TCR originated in a woman aged 18-35 years in good health. Specimen: PBMCs. The CDR3 protein is CAANRDPDYNEQFF. The CDR3 DNA is TGTGCCGCGAACCGGGACCCGGACTACAATGAGCAGTTCTTC.